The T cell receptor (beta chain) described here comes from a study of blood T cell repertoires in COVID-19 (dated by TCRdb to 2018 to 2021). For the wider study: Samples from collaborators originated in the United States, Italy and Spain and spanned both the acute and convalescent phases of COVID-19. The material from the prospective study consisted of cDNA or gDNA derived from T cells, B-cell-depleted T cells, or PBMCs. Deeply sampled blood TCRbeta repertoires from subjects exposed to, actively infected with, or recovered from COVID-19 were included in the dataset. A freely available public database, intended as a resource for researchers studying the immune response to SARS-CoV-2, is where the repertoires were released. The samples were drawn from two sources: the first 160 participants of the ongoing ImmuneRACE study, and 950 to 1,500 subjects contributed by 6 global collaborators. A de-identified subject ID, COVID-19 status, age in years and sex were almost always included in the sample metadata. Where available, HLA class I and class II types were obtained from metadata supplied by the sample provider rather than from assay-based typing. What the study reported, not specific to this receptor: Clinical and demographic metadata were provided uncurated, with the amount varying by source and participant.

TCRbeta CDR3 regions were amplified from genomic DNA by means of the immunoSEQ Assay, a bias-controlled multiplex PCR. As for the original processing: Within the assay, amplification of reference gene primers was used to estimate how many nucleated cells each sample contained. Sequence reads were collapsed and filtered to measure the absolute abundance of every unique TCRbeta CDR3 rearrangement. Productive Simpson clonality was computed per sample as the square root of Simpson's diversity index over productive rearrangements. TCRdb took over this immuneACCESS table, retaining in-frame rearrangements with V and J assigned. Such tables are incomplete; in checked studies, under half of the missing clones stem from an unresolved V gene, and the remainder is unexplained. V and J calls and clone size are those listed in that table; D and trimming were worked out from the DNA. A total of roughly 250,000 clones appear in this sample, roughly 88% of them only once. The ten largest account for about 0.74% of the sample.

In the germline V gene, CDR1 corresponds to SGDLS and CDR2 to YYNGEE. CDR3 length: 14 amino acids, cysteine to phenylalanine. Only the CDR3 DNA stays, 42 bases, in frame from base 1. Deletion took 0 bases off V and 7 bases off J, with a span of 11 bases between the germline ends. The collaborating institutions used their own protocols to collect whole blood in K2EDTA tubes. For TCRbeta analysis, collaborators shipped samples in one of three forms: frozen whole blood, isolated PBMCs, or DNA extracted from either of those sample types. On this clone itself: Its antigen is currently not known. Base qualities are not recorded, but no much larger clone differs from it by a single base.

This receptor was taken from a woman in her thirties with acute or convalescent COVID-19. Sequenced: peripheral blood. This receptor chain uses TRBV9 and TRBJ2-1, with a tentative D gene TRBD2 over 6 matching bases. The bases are TGTGCCAGCAGCGTAGGCGGGACTGGTAATGAGCAGTTCTTC. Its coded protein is CASSVGGTGNEQFF.